The next 9 T cell receptor beta chains were all read from a single sample in a study of blood T cell repertoires in COVID-19. Profiled with immunoSEQ multiplex PCR; TCRdb holds only in-frame clones, not every one. Among roughly 130,000 clones listed, around 87% were seen once. Material for sequencing was peripheral blood. The origin of the receptors is a woman aged 55 to 70 with acute or convalescent COVID-19.

The V gene is TRBV29-1, the J gene TRBJ1-3; 9 bases match TRBD1. This CDR3 has 13 amino acids. Per the germline V gene, CDR1 is SQVTM and CDR2 is ANQGSEA. In DNA form, the CDR3 reads TGCAGTATACAGGGGGCTGGCGGAAACACCATATATTTT. Its protein product is CSIQGAGGNTIYF.

This chain uses TRBV10-3 with TRBJ1-4; TRBD1 is a possible D gene (6 bases). The CDR3 totals 13 residues. V was pared by 6 bases and J by 5 bases, with 10 bases between. Germline CDR1 ENHRY, CDR2 SYGVKD. CDR3 in DNA: TGTGCCATCAGAGGGGGGGCAAATGAAAAACTGTTTTTT. Protein product: CAIRGGANEKLFF.

The chain uses TRBV25-1 and TRBJ1-1; 7 bases fit TRBD1. The CDR3 contains 15 residues. Germline V gene lookup returns CDR1 MGHDK and CDR2 SYGVNS. The CDR3 spells CATQSLTGDLAEAFF. CDR3 coding DNA: TGTGCAACCCAGAGCCTTACAGGGGATCTTGCTGAAGCTTTCTTT.

The table lists this clone with a count of one. The V gene is TRBV24-1, the J gene TRBJ1-1; TRBD1 might be the D (6 bases). V was cut by 4 bases and J by 4 bases, with 15 bases left in between. Germline V gene data show CDR1 as KGHDR and CDR2 as SFDVKD. The length of the CDR3 is 15 residues. CDR3 bases: TGTGCCACCAGTGACGAACAGGGAGGGGTCACTGAAGCTTTCTTT. It specifies CATSDEQGGVTEAFF.

The count of this clone is one. The gene calls are TRBV5-1 and TRBJ1-4; D unresolved. This CDR3 has 15 residues. V lost 0 bases to trimming and J lost 4 bases, with 10 bases between them. Germline V CDR1 and CDR2: SGHRS, YFSETQ. The CDR3 DNA is TGCGCCAGCAGCTTGGACGGAGACCGTAATGAAAAACTGTTTTTT. This translates into CASSLDGDRNEKLFF.

The V gene is TRBV6-1, the J gene TRBJ2-1, with 7 bases aligning to TRBD2. Trimming at V came to 2 bases and at J to 10 bases, leaving 8 bases not matched to a gene. This CDR3 comprises 14 residues. Per the germline V gene, CDR1 is MNHNS and CDR2 is SASEGT. The CDR3 DNA is TGTGCCAGCAGTGAAACCCGGGACGGGAGGGAGCAGTTCTTC. This encodes CASSETRDGREQFF.

V and J are TRBV7-5 and TRBJ1-2; the table's D call of TRBD1 was not tested on the DNA. TRBV7-5 represents a pseudogene. The CDR3 totals 14 residues. CDR3 nucleotide sequence: TGTGCCAGAAGCTTTCCAGGGGCTAACTATGGCTACACCTTC. It specifies CARSFPGANYGYTF.

V gene TRBV27 combines with J gene TRBJ1-3; D is ambiguous. The germline V and J ends were trimmed by 4 bases and 2 bases, with 6 bases remaining between them. Germline V gene lookup returns CDR1 MNHEY and CDR2 SMNVEV (reference sequence). The CDR3 runs 13 residues. This CDR3 reads CASSSIPGNTIYF. CDR3 DNA sequence: TGTGCCAGCAGTTCCATTCCTGGAAACACCATATATTTT.

V usage is TRBV9 and J usage is TRBJ2-3; possible D gene TRBD2, 6 bases. The V end was cut by 4 bases, the J end by 3 bases, with 15 bases between. CDR3 length: 15 amino acids. Germline V gene sequence: CDR1 SGDLS, CDR2 YYNGEE. The CDR3 sequence: CASSLSREWTDTQYF. CDR3 bases: TGTGCCAGCAGCCTCAGCCGGGAGTGGACAGATACGCAGTATTTT.